This TCR beta chain was documented in a study of T cells after yellow fever vaccination (dated by TCRdb to between 2018 and 2021). Study-level background: The SMART-Seq v4 Ultra Low Input RNA kit was used to prepare libraries from fractions with low cell numbers. Two healthy male donors, one aged 18 to 29 and one aged 30 to 39 years, were included in the cohort. To follow T-cell clones before and after primary and booster YFV17D yellow fever vaccination, bulk TCR alpha and beta repertoires were sequenced over time. Bulk PBMC replicates and cell subsets were isolated from blood drawn at multiple timepoints before and after both primary and secondary immunization.

For CDR1 and CDR2, the germline V gene lists SGHRS and YFSETQ. V was cut back by 2 bases and J by 2 bases, leaving a gap of 8 bases between them. The CDR3 has 14 amino acids, counting the end cysteine and phenylalanine. Only the CDR3 DNA stays, 42 bases, in frame from base 1. Sequenced on an Illumina NovaSeq 6000. TCR cDNA was made using 5'RACE template switching, a step that added a universal primer site and unique molecular identifiers. Priming for cDNA synthesis came from both the TCR alpha and TCR beta constant segments. Libraries were amplified in two PCR steps, with sample barcodes and sequencing adapters added in the second step. Sequencing of the libraries was done on either Illumina HiSeq 2500 (2x100 bp) or NovaSeq (2x150 bp). In the original analysis: MIGEC was used to demultiplex reads and collapse the reads into UMI consensus sequences, and MiXCR was used for V(D)J alignment. Using edgeR on replicate PBMC samples, clonotypes were called vaccine-responding if FDR was below 0.01 and the log2 fold change was above 5 up to day 15. Bulk clonotypes were assigned CD4 or CD8 identity according to which sequenced CD4 or CD8 repertoire held them at higher abundance. TCRdb trimmed the raw reads at Q25, called clones with MiXCR and kept productive beta chains. All rows with the same CDR3 protein become a single entry with the most common DNA and genes. The V and J calls were not made by the authors but by TCRdb's processing. The sample table lists some 260,000 distinct CDR3 sequences, approximately 5.2% of them with a count of one. The ten largest make up approximately 3.5% of the sample.

Results and caveats for the whole study, not just this receptor: Because only a couple of donors were included in the study, the extent to which the findings can be generalized is limited. Most clones expanded after primary vaccination were re-detected after the booster (about 95% of CD4 and around 88% of CD8), suggesting broad memory maintenance. Compared with the primary T-cell response, the secondary T-cell response was faster but weaker, reaching its peak on day 5 rather than on day 15. Computational filtering was needed because FACS-sorted repertoires could contain abundant contaminating clonotypes from the bulk population. A small share of clonotypes occurred in both CD4 and CD8 compartments, likely arising from convergent recombination.

Taken with the paper, the label for treatment or condition translates to: live attenuated yellow fever vaccine strain. A standard Ficoll-Paque protocol was used to isolate PBMCs from peripheral blood. Dynabeads CD4 and CD8 positive selection kits were used to isolate CD4 and CD8 T-cell fractions. TriZol was used to extract RNA from bulk PBMCs, CD4 and CD8 fractions, and dextramer-positive and dextramer-negative fractions. Note on this clonotype: Its antigen is still unknown. There are no base qualities to consult, and no much larger clone falls within one base.

Here the sequenced sample was CD4+ T cells sorted from PBMCs, taken on the day of the yellow fever booster vaccination. The clonotype comes from a man aged 18 to 30 who received the YFV17D yellow fever vaccine. The sequence is built from TRBV5-1 and TRBJ1-5, with the D gene not clear enough to name. Read as DNA, the sequence is TGCGCCAGCAGCTTAGAAGGGCGCAATCAGCCCCAGCATTTT. Its amino acids are CASSLEGRNQPQHF. The entire variable domain, with the stretches around the CDR3 drawn from the reference TRBV5-1 and TRBJ1-5 proteins, is KAGVTQTPRYLIKTRGQQVTLSCSPISGHRSVSWYQQTPGQGLQFLFEYFSETQRNKGNFPGRFSGRQFSNSRSEMNVSTLELGDSALYLCASSLEGRNQPQHFGDGTRLSIL.